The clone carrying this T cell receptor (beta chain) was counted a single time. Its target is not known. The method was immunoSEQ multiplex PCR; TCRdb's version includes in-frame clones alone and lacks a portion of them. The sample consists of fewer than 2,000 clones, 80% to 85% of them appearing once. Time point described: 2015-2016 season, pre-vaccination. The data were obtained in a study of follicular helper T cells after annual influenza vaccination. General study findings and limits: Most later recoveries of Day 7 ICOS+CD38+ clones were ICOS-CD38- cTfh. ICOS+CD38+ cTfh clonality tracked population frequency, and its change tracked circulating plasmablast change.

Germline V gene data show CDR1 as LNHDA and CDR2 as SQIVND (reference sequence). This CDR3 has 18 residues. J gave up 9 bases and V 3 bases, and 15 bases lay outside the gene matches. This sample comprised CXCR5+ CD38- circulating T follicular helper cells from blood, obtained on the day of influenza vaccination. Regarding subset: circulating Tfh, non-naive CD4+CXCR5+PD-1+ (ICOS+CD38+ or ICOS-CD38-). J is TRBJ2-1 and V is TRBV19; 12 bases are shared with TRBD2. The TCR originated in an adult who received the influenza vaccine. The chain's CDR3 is CASSILPSSGRAGGEQFF. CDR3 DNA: TGTGCCAGTAGTATTTTACCTTCTAGCGGGAGGGCCGGGGGTGAGCAGTTCTTC.